This TCR beta chain comes out of a study of Graves' ophthalmopathy and Graves' hyperthyroidism. Amplified material comprised TCR beta CDR3 regions derived from RNA transcripts. The first round was an RT-PCR with HTBI primers, and the second round was a multiplex PCR. Using its own MiXCR run on the multiplex PCR reads, TCRdb lists one record per CDR3 protein. The data contain roughly 610,000 distinct CDR3 sequences, 22% of them singletons. Newly diagnosed hyperthyroidism donors, aged 18 to 65, duration under 2 months. Exclusion criteria comprised other autoimmune diseases, uncontrolled infections, pregnancy or lactation in patients. Orbital computed tomography, thyroid ultrasound, TRAb, serum thyroxine and clinical symptoms formed the basis of diagnosis. The PBMCs had their origin in roughly 10 ml of fresh peripheral blood. Trimming removed 2 bases from V and 3 bases from J; junction bases left unmatched: 6. The CDR3 is 15 residues long. CDR1 and CDR2 (germline): ENHRY, SYGVKD.

Input material: peripheral blood. The chain is built from TRBV10-3 and TRBJ2-7; 8 positions match TRBD1. The receptor was derived from a woman younger than 35 with stable Graves' hyperthyroidism. Some clones in this sample may be carry-over from other donors' samples. As DNA, the CDR3 is TGTGCCATCAGTGAGACATGGACAGGGATCTACGAGCAGTACTTC. Its translation: CAISETWTGIYEQYF.